Only a few counts were recorded for the clone carrying this TCR beta chain. Per the study methods: Nucleated cell number was recorded as an estimate derived from reference gene primer amplification. TCRdb's table, derived via immunoSEQ multiplex PCR, lists solely in-frame clones and lacks some. The V and J calls and clone size are taken from that table; D and trimming were inferred from the DNA. The table shows about 130,000 clones, with 86% occurring only once. The germline gives CDR1 SEHNR, CDR2 FQNEAQ (reference sequence). V shed 5 bases, J shed 1 base, and the junction held 7 bases outside the gene matches. This CDR3 is 15 amino acids long. The data belong to a study of blood T cell repertoires in COVID-19. Study summary: From T cells, B-cell-depleted T cells, or PBMCs came the material, which was cDNA or gDNA.

Specimen: peripheral blood. The sequence derives from a human donor in a cohort sampled during active COVID-19. This chain uses TRBV7-9 with TRBJ1-1, with 7 bases identical to TRBD1. CDR3: CASSRPGTENTEAFF. CDR3 nucleotide sequence: TGTGCCAGCAGCCGACCCGGGACAGAGAACACTGAAGCTTTCTTT. The full variable domain, its missing parts supplied by reference TRBV7-9 and TRBJ1-1, is DTGVSQNPRHKITKRGQNVTFRCDPISEHNRLYWYRQTLGQGPEFLTYFQNEAQLEKSRLLSDRFSAERPKGSFSTLEIQRTEQGDSAMYLCASSRPGTENTEAFFGQGTRLTVV.